The 20 T cell receptor beta chains presented below share a single source sample, sequenced in a study of response to subunit inactivated influenza vaccine. One entry per CDR3 protein results from TCRdb running MiXCR on the RT-PCR reads. The profile covers around 760,000 distinct CDR3 sequences, with 11% to 15% appearing a single time and around 6.5% taken by the ten largest. Here the sequenced sample was PBMCs from blood, taken 14 to 15 days before vaccination. These TCRs come from a man aged 50-60 years who received an inactivated influenza vaccine.

This clonotype showed up just a few times. V gene TRBV5-4 combines with J gene TRBJ2-1; 9 bases map to TRBD2. V was clipped by 4 bases and J by 8 bases; unmatched bases: 4. Germline V CDR1 and CDR2: SGHNT, YYREEE (reference sequence). The CDR3 covers 13 residues. The CDR3 sequence is CASSQRTSDEQFF. For the CDR3, the DNA is TGTGCCAGCAGCCAGAGGACTAGCGATGAGCAGTTCTTC.

This clonotype was seen a few times. This rearrangement joins TRBV7-9 to TRBJ1-6; D not resolved. CDR1 and CDR2 (germline): SEHNR, FQNEAQ (reference sequence). Trimming pared 4 bases from V and 3 bases from J, leaving 16 bases between. This CDR3 has 17 residues. The CDR3 DNA reads TGTGCCAGCAGCTCGGCGGGCAGTTCTGGCTATAATTCACCCCTCCACTTT. This sequence encodes CASSSAGSSGYNSPLHF.

This clonotype was detected many times. The CDR3 sequence: CASSDWTSGGFSYEQYF. The CDR3 DNA reads TGTGCCAGCAGCGATTGGACTAGCGGGGGTTTCTCCTACGAGCAGTACTTC. The rearrangement joins TRBV7-9 to TRBJ2-7; TRBD2 matches 13 bases. Germline-derived CDR1 and CDR2 are SEHNR and FQNEAQ (reference sequence). The CDR3 extends over 17 amino acids. Trimming took 5 bases from V and 0 from J; bases not matched to a gene: 7.

This clonotype has just a few counts. This chain joins TRBV6-5 and TRBJ1-6, with D unresolved. The CDR3 has 16 amino acids. With 0 bases removed from V and 7 bases from J, the gap between germline ends came to 13 bases. The germline gives CDR1 MNHEY, CDR2 SVGAGI. CDR3 sequence: CASSYSIVVSNSPLHF. The CDR3 nucleotides are TGTGCCAGCAGTTACTCGATTGTGGTTTCCAATTCACCCCTCCACTTT.

The V gene is TRBV6-1, the J gene TRBJ1-5, with D possibly being TRBD1 (6 bases). The ends were cut back, 1 base at V and 12 bases at J, with 13 bases in the middle. This CDR3 region has 13 residues. Germline V CDR1 and CDR2: MNHNS, SASEGT. The CDR3, as DNA: TGTGCCAGCAGTGAAGTTTACAGGGACTTCCAGCATTTT. Translating it yields CASSEVYRDFQHF.

This chain connects TRBV7-8 to TRBJ2-7; 7 nucleotides agree with TRBD1. The trim removed 5 bases at V and 3 bases at J, leaving 7 bases unmatched. Per germline, CDR1 SGHVS and CDR2 FQNEAQ. There are 14 residues in the CDR3. CDR3 DNA: TGTGCCAGCAGCACCCGGGACAGCCACTACGAGCAGTACTTC. Its protein is CASSTRDSHYEQYF.

This sequence joins TRBV7-2 and TRBJ1-4; no clear D. This CDR3 has 16 amino acids. The V gene's germline CDR1 is SGHTA and CDR2 FQGNSA. Trimming took off 1 base at V and 0 bases at J, with 9 bases between the two ends. CDR3 nucleotide sequence: TGTGCCAGCAGCTTAGGAAGCCCCGCAACTAATGAAAAACTGTTTTTT. Its protein is CASSLGSPATNEKLFF.

This clonotype occurred many times. J is TRBJ2-1 and V is TRBV29-1; TRBD2 is a possible D gene (6 bases). CDR1 is SQVTM, CDR2 ANQGSEA, per germline. Trimming removed 7 bases at V and 1 base at J, with 8 bases between. The CDR3 is 12 residues long. The CDR3 loop is CSGGDSYNEQFF. CDR3 DNA sequence: TGCAGCGGGGGGGATTCCTACAATGAGCAGTTCTTC.

V gene TRBV15 combines with J gene TRBJ2-2; 11 bases are a match to TRBD2. Losses at the gene ends were 2 bases for V and 0 bases for J; bases not matched to a gene: 8. CDR1 LNHNV and CDR2 YYDKDF come from the germline V gene (reference sequence). There are 19 residues in the CDR3. CDR3 region: CATSRLLAGGSANTGELFF. CDR3 coding DNA: TGTGCCACCAGCAGACTTCTAGCGGGGGGCTCCGCGAACACCGGGGAGCTGTTTTTT. Variable domain in full (rest from reference TRBV15 and TRBJ2-2): DAMVIQNPRYQVTQFGKPVTLSCSQTLNHNVMYWYQQKSSQAPKLLFHYYDKDFNNEADTPDNFQSRRPNTSFCFLDIRSPGLGDTAMYLCATSRLLAGGSANTGELFFGEGSRLTVL.

CDR3 DNA sequence: TGTGCCAGCAGCGCGGCTAGCGGGGTGACCGGGGAGCTGTTTTTT. This encodes CASSAASGVTGELFF. The V gene is TRBV3-1, the J gene TRBJ2-2; 9 nucleotides align to TRBD2. Germline V gives CDR1 LGHDT, CDR2 YNNKEL (reference sequence). The junction had 6 bases not matched to a gene; V was cut back by 5 bases and J by 5 bases. The CDR3 runs to 15 residues.

This clonotype was picked up many times. The rearrangement links TRBV20-1 to TRBJ2-1; D ambiguous. CDR1 DFQATT and CDR2 SNEGSKA come from the germline V gene (reference sequence). V was clipped by 5 bases and J by 1 base, with 9 bases between them. CDR3 length: 13 residues. This CDR3 is CSARPGSYNEQFF. The CDR3 DNA reads TGCAGTGCTCGCCCTGGGTCCTACAATGAGCAGTTCTTC.

This chain uses TRBV24-1 with TRBJ2-1; 8 bases agree with TRBD1. With V trimmed by 12 bases and J by 15 bases, 15 bases remained unmatched. From germline, CDR1 is KGHDR and CDR2 SFDVKD. This CDR3 comprises 12 residues. The DNA of the CDR3 is TGTGCCGTCAATTCAGGGGGCCTTAGTCGGTTCTTC. Translating gives CAVNSGGLSRFF.

This chain connects TRBV5-1 to TRBJ2-3; D remains unclear. This CDR3 is 15 amino acids long. Germline CDR1 is SGHRS and CDR2 is YFSETQ. Trimming took 3 bases from V and 0 from J, leaving 11 bases between them. The CDR3 sequence is CASSYKGSSTDTQYF. The CDR3 DNA reads TGCGCCAGCAGCTACAAGGGTAGCAGCACAGATACGCAGTATTTT.

This clonotype has a handful of counts. The V and J genes are TRBV28 and TRBJ2-7, with D possibly being TRBD2 (6 bases). Per germline, CDR1 MDHEN and CDR2 SYDVKM. The CDR3 covers 14 residues. V lost 4 bases to trimming and J lost 3 bases, with 13 bases between them. The CDR3 nucleotides read TGTGCCAGCAGTTGGCGGGGAGGTCACTACGAGCAGTACTTC. Its translation: CASSWRGGHYEQYF.

The chain recombines TRBV5-1 with TRBJ2-3; possible D gene TRBD2, 6 bases. CDR3 length equals 13 residues. Germline V gives CDR1 SGHRS, CDR2 YFSETQ. The V end was cut by 4 bases, the J end by 4 bases, with 10 bases between. In DNA form, the CDR3 reads TGCGCCAGCAGCAGGGACTTAGCAGATACGCAGTATTTT. It encodes CASSRDLADTQYF.

The rearrangement joins TRBV4-2 to TRBJ2-7; 10 positions agree with TRBD2. CDR3 length: 17 residues. In germline, CDR1 is LGHNA, CDR2 YNFKEQ. V lost 3 bases, J lost 2 bases, and 10 bases stayed unmatched. CDR3 sequence (DNA): TGTGCCAGCAGCCACAACAGCGGGACTAGCGAGGCCTACGAGCAGTACTTC. This codes for CASSHNSGTSEAYEQYF.

The CDR3 reads CASSADPGQSNTGELFF. In DNA form, the CDR3 reads TGTGCCAGCAGCGCTGACCCGGGACAGTCGAACACCGGGGAGCTGTTTTTT. The chain combines TRBV5-4 with TRBJ2-2, with 7 positions matching TRBD1. Germline assignment: CDR1 SGHNT and CDR2 YYREEE (reference sequence). Trimming removed 4 bases from V and 0 bases from J; junction bases left unmatched: 9. The CDR3 extends over 17 amino acids.

This clonotype was detected only a few times. The V gene is TRBV10-3, the J gene TRBJ2-3, with 7 nucleotides matching TRBD1. The trim removed 8 bases at V and 5 bases at J, leaving 10 bases unmatched. This CDR3 has 14 amino acids. From germline, CDR1 is ENHRY and CDR2 SYGVKD. The CDR3 DNA is TGTGCCATCGGCCGGGACAGACTTGGAGATACGCAGTATTTT. Translation: CAIGRDRLGDTQYF.

In this sample, this clonotype turned up many times. The rearrangement links TRBV7-9 to TRBJ2-2; 7 bases agree with TRBD1. The germline CDR1 and CDR2 sequences are SEHNR and FQNEAQ (reference sequence). This CDR3 contains 15 residues. The chain's CDR3 is CAPKSRDSNTGELFF. The CDR3 coding sequence is TGTGCACCAAAAAGTCGGGACAGCAACACCGGGGAGCTGTTTTTT.

This clonotype has a handful of counts. The chain is built from TRBV12-3 or TRBV12-4 and TRBJ2-2, with no clear D. This CDR3 is built from 14 residues. Between the trimmed V and J ends, which lost 6 bases and 7 bases, there was a span of 15 bases. The CDR3 region is CASSQTGGSGELFF. DNA for the CDR3: TGTGCCAGCAGCCAAACGGGCGGCAGCGGGGAGCTGTTTTTT.